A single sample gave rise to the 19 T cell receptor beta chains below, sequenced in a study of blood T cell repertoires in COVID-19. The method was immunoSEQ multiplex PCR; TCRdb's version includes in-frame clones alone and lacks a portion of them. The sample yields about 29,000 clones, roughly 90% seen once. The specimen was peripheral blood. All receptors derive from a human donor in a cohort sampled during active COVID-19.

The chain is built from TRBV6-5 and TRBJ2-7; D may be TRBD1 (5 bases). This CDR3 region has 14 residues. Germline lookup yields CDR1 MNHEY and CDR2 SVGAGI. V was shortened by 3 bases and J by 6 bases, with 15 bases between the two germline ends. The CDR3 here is CASSYSRERVEQYF. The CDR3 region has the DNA TGTGCCAGCAGTTATAGCAGGGAACGGGTCGAGCAGTACTTC.

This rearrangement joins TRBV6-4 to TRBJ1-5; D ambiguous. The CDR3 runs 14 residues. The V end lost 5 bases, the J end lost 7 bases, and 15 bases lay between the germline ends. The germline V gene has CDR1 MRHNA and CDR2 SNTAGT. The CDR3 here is CASSLEGSGQPQHF. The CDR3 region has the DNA TGTGCCAGCAGTTTAGAGGGTTCGGGCCAGCCCCAGCATTTT.

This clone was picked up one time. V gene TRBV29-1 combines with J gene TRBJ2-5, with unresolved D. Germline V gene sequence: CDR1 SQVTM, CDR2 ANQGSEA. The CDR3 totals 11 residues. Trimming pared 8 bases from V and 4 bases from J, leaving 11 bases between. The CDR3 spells CSPVLLETQYF. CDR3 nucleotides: TGCAGCCCTGTTCTACTAGAGACCCAGTACTTC.

CDR3 nucleotide sequence: TGCAGTGCTCGACAGGGTCAGACCCAGTACTTC. Translated: CSARQGQTQYF. The J gene is TRBJ2-5, the V gene TRBV20-1; 7 bases are a match to TRBD1. J was trimmed by 6 bases and V by 5 bases; bases with no gene match: 3. The CDR3 runs 11 residues. The V gene's germline CDR1 is DFQATT and CDR2 SNEGSKA (reference sequence).

The CDR3 region is CASSVGRRGNTIYF. The CDR3 DNA reads TGTGCCAGCAGTGTGGGGAGGAGGGGAAACACCATATATTTT. V and J are TRBV2 and TRBJ1-3; D call uncertain. Trimming stripped 4 bases from V and 4 bases from J, with 11 bases between. CDR3 length: 14 residues. CDR1 and CDR2 from the germline V gene are SNHLY and FYNNEI.

CDR3 coding DNA: TGTGCCAGCAGTGAAGACCAGGGCACGGGTAGTAATGAGCAGTTCTTC. Protein: CASSEDQGTGSNEQFF. The chain couples TRBV2 to TRBJ2-1; a possible D gene is TRBD1 (5 bases). V gave up 1 base and J gave up 7 bases, with 17 bases separating them. The CDR3 totals 16 residues. Per the germline V gene, CDR1 is SNHLY and CDR2 is FYNNEI. Full variable domain (remainder filled in from reference TRBV2 and TRBJ2-1): EPEVTQTPSHQVTQMGQEVILRCVPISNHLYFYWYRQILGQKVEFLVSFYNNEISEKSEIFDDQFSVERPDGSNFTLKIRSTKLEDSAMYFCASSEDQGTGSNEQFFGPGTRLTVL.

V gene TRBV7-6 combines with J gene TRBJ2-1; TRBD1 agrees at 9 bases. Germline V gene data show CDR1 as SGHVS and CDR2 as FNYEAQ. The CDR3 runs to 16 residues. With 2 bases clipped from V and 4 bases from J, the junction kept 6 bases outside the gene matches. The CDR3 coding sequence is TGTGCCAGCAGCTTAAAGACAGGGGGTGATTACAATGAGCAGTTCTTC. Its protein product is CASSLKTGGDYNEQFF.

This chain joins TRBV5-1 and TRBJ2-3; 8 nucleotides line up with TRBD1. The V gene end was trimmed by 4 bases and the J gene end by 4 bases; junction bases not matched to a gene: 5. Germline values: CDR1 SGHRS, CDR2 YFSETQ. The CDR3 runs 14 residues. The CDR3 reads CASSRDRSSDTQYF. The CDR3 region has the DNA TGCGCCAGCAGCCGGGACAGGAGCTCAGATACGCAGTATTTT.

CDR3 region: CASSPSSTDTQYF. The DNA for the CDR3 is TGTGCCAGCTCACCTTCGAGCACAGATACGCAGTATTTT. The chain employs TRBV18 and TRBJ2-3; D unclear. The CDR3 spans 13 residues. The V end lost 3 bases, the J end lost 0 bases, and 4 bases lay between the germline ends. Looked up from germline, CDR1 is KGHSH and CDR2 is LQKENI. Full variable domain (remainder filled in from reference TRBV18 and TRBJ2-3): NAGVMQNPRHLVRRRGQEARLRCSPMKGHSHVYWYRQLPEEGLKFMVYLQKENIIDESGMPKERFSAEFPKEGPSILRIQQVVRGDSAAYFCASSPSSTDTQYFGPGTRLTVL.

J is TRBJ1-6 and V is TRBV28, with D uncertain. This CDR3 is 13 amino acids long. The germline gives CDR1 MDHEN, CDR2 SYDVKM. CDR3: CPERQSYNSPLHF. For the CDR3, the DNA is TGTCCGGAGAGGCAATCCTATAATTCACCCCTCCACTTT.

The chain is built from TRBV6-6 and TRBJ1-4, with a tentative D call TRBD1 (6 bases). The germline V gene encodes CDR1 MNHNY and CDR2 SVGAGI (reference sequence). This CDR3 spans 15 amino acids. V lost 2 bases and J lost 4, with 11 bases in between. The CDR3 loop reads CASSYKDSYNEKLFF. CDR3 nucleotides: TGTGCCAGCAGTTACAAGGACAGTTATAATGAAAAACTGTTTTTT.

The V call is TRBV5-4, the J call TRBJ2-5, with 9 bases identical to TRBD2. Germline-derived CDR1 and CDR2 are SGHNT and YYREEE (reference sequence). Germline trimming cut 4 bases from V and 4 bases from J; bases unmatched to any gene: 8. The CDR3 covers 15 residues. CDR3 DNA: TGTGCCAGCAGCCCGAAGTTAGCGGGAGCAGAGACCCAGTACTTC. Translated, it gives CASSPKLAGAETQYF.

The CDR3 here is CASSIGQGQTQYF. Here the CDR3 DNA reads TGTGCCAGCAGCATAGGACAGGGGCAGACCCAGTACTTC. J is TRBJ2-5 and V is TRBV11-2; TRBD1 matches 9 bases. In germline, CDR1 is SGHAT, CDR2 FQNNGV. With V trimmed by 5 bases and J by 6 bases, 4 bases remained unmatched. The CDR3 spans 13 residues.

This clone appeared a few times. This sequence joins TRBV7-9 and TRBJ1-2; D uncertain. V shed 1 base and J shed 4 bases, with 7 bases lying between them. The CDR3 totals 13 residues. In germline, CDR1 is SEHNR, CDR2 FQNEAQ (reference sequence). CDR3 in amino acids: CASSLVGGYGYTF. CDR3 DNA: TGTGCCAGCAGCTTAGTGGGAGGCTATGGCTACACCTTC.

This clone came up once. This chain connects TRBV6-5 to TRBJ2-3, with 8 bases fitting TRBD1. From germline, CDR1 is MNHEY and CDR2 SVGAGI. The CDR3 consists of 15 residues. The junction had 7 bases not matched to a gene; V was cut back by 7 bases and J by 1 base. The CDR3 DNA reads TGTGCCAGCAAGAAGTGGGGACAGGGCACAGATACGCAGTATTTT. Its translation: CASKKWGQGTDTQYF.

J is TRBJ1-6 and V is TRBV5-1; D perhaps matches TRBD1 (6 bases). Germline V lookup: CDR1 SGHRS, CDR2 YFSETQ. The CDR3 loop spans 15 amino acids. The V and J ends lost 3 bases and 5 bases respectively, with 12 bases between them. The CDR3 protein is CASSSQGQNNSPLHF. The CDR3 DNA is TGCGCCAGCAGCTCGCAGGGACAAAATAATTCACCCCTCCACTTT.

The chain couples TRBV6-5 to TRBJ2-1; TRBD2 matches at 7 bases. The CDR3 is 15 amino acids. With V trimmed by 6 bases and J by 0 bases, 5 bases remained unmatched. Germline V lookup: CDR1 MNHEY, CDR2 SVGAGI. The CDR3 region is CASSPGGSSYNEQFF. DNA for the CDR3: TGTGCCAGCAGCCCCGGGGGGAGCTCCTACAATGAGCAGTTCTTC.

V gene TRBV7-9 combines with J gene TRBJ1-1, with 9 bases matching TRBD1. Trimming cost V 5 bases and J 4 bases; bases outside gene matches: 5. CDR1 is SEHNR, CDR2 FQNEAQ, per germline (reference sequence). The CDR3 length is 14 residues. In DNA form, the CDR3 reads TGTGCCAGCAGCCAGACAGGGGGTCTCACTGAAGCTTTCTTT. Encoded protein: CASSQTGGLTEAFF.

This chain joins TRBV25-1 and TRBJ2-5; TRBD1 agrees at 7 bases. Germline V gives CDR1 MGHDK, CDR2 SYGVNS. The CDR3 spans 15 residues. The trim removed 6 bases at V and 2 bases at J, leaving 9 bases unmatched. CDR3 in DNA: TGTGCCAGCAGCGCCCCGGGACAGCCTCAAGAGACCCAGTACTTC. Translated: CASSAPGQPQETQYF.